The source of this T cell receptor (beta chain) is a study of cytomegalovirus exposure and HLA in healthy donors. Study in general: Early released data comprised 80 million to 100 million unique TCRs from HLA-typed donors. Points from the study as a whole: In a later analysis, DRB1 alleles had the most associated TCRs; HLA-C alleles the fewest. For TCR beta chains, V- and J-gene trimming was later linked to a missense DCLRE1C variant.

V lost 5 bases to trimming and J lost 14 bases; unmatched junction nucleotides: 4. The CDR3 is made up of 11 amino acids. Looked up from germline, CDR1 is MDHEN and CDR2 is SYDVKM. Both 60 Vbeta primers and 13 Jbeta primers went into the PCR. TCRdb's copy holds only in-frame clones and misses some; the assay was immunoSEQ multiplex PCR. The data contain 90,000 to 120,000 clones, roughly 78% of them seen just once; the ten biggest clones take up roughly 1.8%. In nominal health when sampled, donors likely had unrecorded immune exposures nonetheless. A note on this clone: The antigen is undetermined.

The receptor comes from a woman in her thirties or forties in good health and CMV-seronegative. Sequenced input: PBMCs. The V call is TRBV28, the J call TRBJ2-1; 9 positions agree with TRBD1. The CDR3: CASSGDRAKFF. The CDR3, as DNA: TGTGCCAGCAGTGGGGACAGGGCGAAGTTCTTC.